This TCR beta chain was recorded in a study of post-analysis software for immune sequencing data. In the study overall: Relapsing-remitting, secondary progressive and progressive-relapsing multiple sclerosis courses were included. Study-wide findings and caveats: Clustering by F measure revealed strong co-clustering among samples prepared together in one batch. Among 5 or 6 TRBV segments more frequent in patients than controls were TRBV5-6, TRBV5-1 and TRBV20-1.

V lost 1 base, J lost 4 bases, and 18 bases stayed unmatched. Per the germline V gene, CDR1 is SQVTM and CDR2 is ANQGSEA. The CDR3 spans 21 residues. cDNA libraries of TCR beta carried unique molecular identifiers. TCRdb ran MiXCR on the PCR reads and lists one entry per CDR3 protein. The sample consists of around 770,000 distinct CDR3 sequences, just over 45% of them appearing once. Only one count was recorded for this clonotype. Its antigen is not known. The material sequenced was blood. This chain uses TRBV29-1 with TRBJ2-1, with 14 bases aligning to TRBD2. The clonotype originates from a girl aged 10 to 17 with multiple sclerosis. The CDR3 bases are TGCAGCGTTGAAGGGCTTCTGAGACTAGCGGGAGGGGCCCAGAGTTACAATGAGCAGTTCTTC. Translated, it gives CSVEGLLRLAGGAQSYNEQFF.